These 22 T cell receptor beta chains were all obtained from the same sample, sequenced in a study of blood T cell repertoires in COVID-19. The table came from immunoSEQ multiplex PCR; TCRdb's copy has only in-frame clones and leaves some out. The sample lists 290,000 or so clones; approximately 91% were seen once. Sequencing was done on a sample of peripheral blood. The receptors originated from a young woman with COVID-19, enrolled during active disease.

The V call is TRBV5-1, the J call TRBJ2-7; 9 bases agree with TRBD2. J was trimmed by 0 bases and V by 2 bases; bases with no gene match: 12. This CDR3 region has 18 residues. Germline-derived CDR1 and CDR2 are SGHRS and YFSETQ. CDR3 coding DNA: TGCGCCAGCAGCTTAACGCTAGCGGGAAGCCTTGACTCCTACGAGCAGTACTTC. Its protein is CASSLTLAGSLDSYEQYF.

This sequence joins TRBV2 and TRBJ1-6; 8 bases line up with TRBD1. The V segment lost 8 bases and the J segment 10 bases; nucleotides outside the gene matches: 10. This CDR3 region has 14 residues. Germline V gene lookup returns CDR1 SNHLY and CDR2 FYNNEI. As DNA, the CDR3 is TGTGCCAGCTGCAGGGGGCAGCGGAGGTCACCCCTCCACTTT. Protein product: CASCRGQRRSPLHF. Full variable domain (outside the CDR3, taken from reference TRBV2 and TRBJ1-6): EPEVTQTPSHQVTQMGQEVILRCVPISNHLYFYWYRQILGQKVEFLVSFYNNEISEKSEIFDDQFSVERPDGSNFTLKIRSTKLEDSAMYFCASCRGQRRSPLHFGNGTRLTVT.

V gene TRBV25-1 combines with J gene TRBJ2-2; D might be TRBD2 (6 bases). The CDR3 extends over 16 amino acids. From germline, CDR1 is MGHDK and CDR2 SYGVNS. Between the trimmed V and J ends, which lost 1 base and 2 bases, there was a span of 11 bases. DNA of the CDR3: TGTGCCAGCAGTGAATCGGGGACTCTAAACACCGGGGAGCTGTTTTTT. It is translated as CASSESGTLNTGELFF.

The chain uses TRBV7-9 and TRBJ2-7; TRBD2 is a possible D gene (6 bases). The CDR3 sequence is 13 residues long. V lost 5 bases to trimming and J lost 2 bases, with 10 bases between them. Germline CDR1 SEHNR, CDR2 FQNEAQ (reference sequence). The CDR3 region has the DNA TGTGCCAGCAGCACGGGACTCCCCTACGAGCAGTACTTC. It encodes CASSTGLPYEQYF.

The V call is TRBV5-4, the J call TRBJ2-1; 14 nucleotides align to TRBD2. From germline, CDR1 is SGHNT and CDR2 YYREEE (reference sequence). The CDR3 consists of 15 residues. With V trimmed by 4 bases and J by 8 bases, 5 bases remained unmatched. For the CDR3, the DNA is TGTGCCAGCAGCCAGACTAGCGGGAGGGTGGATGAGCAGTTCTTC. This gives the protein CASSQTSGRVDEQFF.

The CDR3 nucleotides read TGTGCCAGTAGTACTATACGACTAGCGGGGTACGAGCAGTACTTC. Its protein product is CASSTIRLAGYEQYF. This chain connects TRBV19 to TRBJ2-7, with TRBD2 matching over 11 bases. CDR1 LNHDA and CDR2 SQIVND come from the germline V gene (reference sequence). Unmatched junction bases numbered 6, after V lost 4 bases and J lost 4 bases. The CDR3 spans 15 residues. The full variable domain, completed using reference TRBV19 and TRBJ2-7, is DGGITQSPKYLFRKEGQNVTLSCEQNLNHDAMYWYRQDPGQGLRLIYYSQIVNDFQKGDIAEGYSVSREKKESFPLTVTSAQKNPTAFYLCASSTIRLAGYEQYFGPGTRLTVT.

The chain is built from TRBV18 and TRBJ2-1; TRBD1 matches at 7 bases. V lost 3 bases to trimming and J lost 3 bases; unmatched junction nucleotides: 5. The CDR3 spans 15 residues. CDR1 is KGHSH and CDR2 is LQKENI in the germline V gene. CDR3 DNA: TGTGCCAGCTCACCCGTAGGGACAGACTACAATGAGCAGTTCTTC. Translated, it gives CASSPVGTDYNEQFF.

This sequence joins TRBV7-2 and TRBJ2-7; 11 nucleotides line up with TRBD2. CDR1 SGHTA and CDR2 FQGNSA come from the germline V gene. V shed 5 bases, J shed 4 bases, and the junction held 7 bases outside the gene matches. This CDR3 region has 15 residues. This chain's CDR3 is CASSAIAGGPYEQYF. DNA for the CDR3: TGTGCCAGCAGCGCGATAGCGGGAGGGCCGTACGAGCAGTACTTC.

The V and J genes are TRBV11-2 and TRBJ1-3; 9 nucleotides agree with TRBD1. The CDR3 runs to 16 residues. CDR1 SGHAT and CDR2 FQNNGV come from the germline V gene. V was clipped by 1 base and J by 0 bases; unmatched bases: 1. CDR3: CASSLAGQGSGNTIYF. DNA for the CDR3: TGTGCCAGCAGCTTAGCGGGACAGGGCTCTGGAAACACCATATATTTT.

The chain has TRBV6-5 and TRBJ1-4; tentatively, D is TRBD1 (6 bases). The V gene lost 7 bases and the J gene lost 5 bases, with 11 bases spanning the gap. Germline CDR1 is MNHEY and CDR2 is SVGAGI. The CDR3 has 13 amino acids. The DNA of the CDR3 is TGTGCCAGCATCGGACAGTCCAATGAAAAACTGTTTTTT. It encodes CASIGQSNEKLFF.

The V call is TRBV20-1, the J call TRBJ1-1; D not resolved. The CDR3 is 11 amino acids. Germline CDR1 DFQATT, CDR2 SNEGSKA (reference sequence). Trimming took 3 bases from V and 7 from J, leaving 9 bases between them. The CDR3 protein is CSASPELEAFF. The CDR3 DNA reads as TGCAGTGCTAGCCCCGAGCTTGAAGCTTTCTTT.

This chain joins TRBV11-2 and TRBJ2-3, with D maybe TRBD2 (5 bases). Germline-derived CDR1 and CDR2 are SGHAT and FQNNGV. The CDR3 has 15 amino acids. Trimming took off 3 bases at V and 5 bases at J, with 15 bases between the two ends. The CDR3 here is CASSFQRLQGDTQYF. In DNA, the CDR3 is TGTGCCAGCAGCTTTCAGCGGTTACAAGGAGATACGCAGTATTTT. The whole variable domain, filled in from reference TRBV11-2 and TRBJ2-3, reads EAGVAQSPRYKIIEKRQSVAFWCNPISGHATLYWYQQILGQGPKLLIQFQNNGVVDDSQLPKDRFSAERLKGVDSTLKIQPAKLEDSAVYLCASSFQRLQGDTQYFGPGTRLTVL.

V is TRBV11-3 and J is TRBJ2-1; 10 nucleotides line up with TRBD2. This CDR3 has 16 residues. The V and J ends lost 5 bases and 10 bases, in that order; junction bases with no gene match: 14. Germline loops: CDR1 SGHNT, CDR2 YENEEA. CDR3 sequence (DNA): TGTGCCAGCAGCGCCCCAGGGAGCGGGAGGGCCAAGGAGCAGTTCTTC. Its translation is CASSAPGSGRAKEQFF.

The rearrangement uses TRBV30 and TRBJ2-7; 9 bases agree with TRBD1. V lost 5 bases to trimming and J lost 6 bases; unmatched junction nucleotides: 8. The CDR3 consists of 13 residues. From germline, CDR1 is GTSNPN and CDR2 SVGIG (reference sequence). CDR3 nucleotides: TGTGCCTGGGACCCGGGACAGGGAGGCGAGCAGTACTTC. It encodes CAWDPGQGGEQYF.

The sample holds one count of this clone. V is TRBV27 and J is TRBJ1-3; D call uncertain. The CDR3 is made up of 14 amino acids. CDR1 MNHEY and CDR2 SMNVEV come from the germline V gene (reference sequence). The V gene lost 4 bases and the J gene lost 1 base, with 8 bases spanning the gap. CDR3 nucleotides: TGTGCCAGCAGTTCGGGGTTATCTGGAAACACCATATATTTT. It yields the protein CASSSGLSGNTIYF.

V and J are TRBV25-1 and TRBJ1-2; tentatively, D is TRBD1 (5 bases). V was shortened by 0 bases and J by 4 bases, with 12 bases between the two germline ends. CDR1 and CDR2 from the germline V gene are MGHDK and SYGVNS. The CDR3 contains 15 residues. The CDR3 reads CASSEYGQGGYGYTF. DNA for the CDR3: TGTGCCAGCAGTGAATATGGGCAGGGAGGCTATGGCTACACCTTC.

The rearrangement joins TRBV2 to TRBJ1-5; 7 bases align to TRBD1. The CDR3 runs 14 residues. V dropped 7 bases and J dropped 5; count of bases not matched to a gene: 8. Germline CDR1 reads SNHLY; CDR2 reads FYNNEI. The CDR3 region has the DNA TGTGCCAGCACCGTGGTAGGGGGCGATCAGCCCCAGCATTTT. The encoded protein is CASTVVGGDQPQHF.

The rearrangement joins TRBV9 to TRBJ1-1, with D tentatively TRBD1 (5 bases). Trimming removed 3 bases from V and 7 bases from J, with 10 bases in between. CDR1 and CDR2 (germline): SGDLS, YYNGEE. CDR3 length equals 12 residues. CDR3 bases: TGTGCCAGCAGCGCCCGCGGGGGTGAAGCTTTCTTT. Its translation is CASSARGGEAFF.

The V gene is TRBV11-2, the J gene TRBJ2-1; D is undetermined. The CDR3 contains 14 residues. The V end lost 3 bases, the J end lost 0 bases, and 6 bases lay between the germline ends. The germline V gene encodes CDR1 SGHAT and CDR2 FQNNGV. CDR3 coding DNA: TGTGCCAGCAGCTTTGTTAGCTCCTACAATGAGCAGTTCTTC. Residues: CASSFVSSYNEQFF.

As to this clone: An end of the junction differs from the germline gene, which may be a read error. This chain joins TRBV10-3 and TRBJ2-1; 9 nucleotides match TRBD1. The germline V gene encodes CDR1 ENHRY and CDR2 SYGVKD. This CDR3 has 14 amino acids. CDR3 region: CAIRGTGSSNEQFF. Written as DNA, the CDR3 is TGTGCCATCAGGGGGACAGGGTCCTCCAATGAGCAGTTCTTC.

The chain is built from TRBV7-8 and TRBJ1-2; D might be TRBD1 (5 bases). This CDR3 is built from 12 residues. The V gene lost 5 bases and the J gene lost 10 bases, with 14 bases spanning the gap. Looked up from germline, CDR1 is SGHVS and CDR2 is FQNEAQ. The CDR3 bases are TGTGCCAGCAGCCTCAAGCAGGGTTCCTACACCTTC. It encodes CASSLKQGSYTF.

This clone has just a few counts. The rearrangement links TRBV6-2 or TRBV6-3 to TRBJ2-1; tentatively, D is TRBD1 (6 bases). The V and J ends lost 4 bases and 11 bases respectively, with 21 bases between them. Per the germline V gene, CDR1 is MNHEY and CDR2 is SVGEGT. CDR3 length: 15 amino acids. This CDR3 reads CASSSHAPQQGKQFF. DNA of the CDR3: TGTGCCAGCAGTTCCCACGCGCCCCAACAGGGCAAGCAGTTCTTC.